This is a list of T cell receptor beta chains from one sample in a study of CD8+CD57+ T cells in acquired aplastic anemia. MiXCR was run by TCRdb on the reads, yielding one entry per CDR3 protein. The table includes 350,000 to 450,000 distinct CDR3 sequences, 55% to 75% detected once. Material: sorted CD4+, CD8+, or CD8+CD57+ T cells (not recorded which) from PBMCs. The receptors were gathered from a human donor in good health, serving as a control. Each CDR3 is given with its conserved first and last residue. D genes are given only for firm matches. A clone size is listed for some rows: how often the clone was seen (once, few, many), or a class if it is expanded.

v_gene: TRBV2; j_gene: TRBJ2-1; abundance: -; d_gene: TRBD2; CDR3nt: TGTGCCAGCAGAGGGACTAGCGGGGATGTCAATGAGCAGTTCTTC; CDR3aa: CASRGTSGDVNEQFF
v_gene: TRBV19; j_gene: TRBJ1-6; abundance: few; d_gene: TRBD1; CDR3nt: TGTGCCAGTCAGGGGGCCGGGTCGAATTCACCCCTCCACTTT; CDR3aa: CASQGAGSNSPLHF
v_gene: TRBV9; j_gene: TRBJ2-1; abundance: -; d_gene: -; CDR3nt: TGTGCCAGCAGCGTAGGTAACGGGGGACCGGATGAGCAGTTCTTC; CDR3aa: CASSVGNGGPDEQFF
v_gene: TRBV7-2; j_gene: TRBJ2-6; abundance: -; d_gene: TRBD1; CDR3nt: TGTGCCAGCAGCCCGGGACAGCACATAATTTTC; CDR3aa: CASSPGQHIIF
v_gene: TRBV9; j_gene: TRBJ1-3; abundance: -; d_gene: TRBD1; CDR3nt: TGTGCCTGCAGCCCGGGGGACAGGGCACCAGACTCACCCATATATTTT; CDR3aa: CACSPGDRAPDSPIYF
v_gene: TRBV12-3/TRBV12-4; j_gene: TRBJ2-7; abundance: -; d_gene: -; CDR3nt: TGTGCCAGCAGATTCGGGACACTGAACTACGAGCAGTACTTC; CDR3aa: CASRFGTLNYEQYF
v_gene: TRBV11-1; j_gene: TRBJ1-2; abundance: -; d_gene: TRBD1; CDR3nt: TGTGCCAGCAGCTTTACAGGGGGCGTCTTTAACTATGGCTACACCTTC; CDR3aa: CASSFTGGVFNYGYTF
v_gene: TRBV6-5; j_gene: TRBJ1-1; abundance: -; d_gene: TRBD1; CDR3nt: TGTGACAGCGACAGGGGGCATACTGAAGCTTTCTTT; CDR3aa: CDSDRGHTEAFF
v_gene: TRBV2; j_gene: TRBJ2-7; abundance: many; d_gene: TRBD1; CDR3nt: TGTGCCAGCAGTGGACAGGGTGCCTACGAGCAGTACTTC; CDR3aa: CASSGQGAYEQYF
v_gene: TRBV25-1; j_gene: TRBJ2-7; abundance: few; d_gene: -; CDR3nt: TGTGCCAGCGGACTGACAGGAGGAAATTCACCCCTCCACTTC; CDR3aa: CASGLTGGNSPLHF
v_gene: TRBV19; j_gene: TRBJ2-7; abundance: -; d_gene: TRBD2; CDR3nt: TGTGCCAGTAGTATAGACCCACTAGCGGGAGTGGACGAGCAGTACTTC; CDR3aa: CASSIDPLAGVDEQYF
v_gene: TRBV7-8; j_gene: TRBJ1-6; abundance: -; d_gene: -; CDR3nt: TGTGCCAGCAGCGTAACGTTCGTGAACTACGAGCAGTACTTT; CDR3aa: CASSVTFVNYEQYF
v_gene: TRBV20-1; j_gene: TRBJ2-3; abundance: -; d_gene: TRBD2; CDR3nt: TGCAGTGCTAGAGGGGATAGCGGGGGGGAAGGCACAGATACGCAGTATTTT; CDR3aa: CSARGDSGGEGTDTQYF
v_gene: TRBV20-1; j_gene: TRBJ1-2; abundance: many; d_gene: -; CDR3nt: TGCAGTGTCCGAGACCCGCTTGCCTATGGCTACACCTTC; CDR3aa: CSVRDPLAYGYTF
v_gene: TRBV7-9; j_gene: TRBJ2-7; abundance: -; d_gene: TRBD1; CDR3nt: TGTGCCAGTAGTAGGGGGCGGTACGAGCAGTACTTC; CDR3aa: CASSRGRYEQYF
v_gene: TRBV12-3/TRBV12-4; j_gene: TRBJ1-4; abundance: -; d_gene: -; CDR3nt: TGTGCCAGCAGTTTGGGACGGTCAACTAATGAAAAACTGTTTTTT; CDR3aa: CASSLGRSTNEKLFF
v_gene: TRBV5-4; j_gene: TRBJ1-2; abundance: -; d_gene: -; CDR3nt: TGTGCCAGCAGCTTGGCCCGGGGCACTAACTATGGCTACACCTTC; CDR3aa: CASSLARGTNYGYTF
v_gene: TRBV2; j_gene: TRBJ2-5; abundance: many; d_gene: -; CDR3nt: TGTGCCAGCAGTCGCGAGACCCAGTACTTC; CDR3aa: CASSRETQYF
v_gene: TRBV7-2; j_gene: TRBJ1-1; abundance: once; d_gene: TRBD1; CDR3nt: TGTGCCAGCAGCTTACGACAGGGGTTTAGGCGAGCACCCTTT; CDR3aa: CASSLRQGFRRAPF
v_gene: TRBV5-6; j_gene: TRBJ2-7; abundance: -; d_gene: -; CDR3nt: TGTGCCAGCAGCCAAGCCCTGAGGGGCTCCTACGAGCAGTACTTC; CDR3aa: CASSQALRGSYEQYF
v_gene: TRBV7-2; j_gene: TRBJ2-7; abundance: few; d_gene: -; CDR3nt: TGTGCCAGCAGCTTAGTGGCCCCCGAGCAGTACTTC; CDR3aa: CASSLVAPEQYF
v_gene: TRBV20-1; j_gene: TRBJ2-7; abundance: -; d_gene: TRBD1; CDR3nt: TGCAGTGCTAGAGTGCCCGGGACAGCAACCTACGAGCAGTACTTC; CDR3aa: CSARVPGTATYEQYF
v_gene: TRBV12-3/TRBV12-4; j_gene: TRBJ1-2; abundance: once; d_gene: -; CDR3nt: TGCGCCAGCAGTACCGTTCGCAACTATGGCTACACCTTC; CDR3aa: CASSTVRNYGYTF
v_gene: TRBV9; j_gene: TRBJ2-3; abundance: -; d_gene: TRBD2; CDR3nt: TGTGCCAGCAGCGTAGATCTAGCGGGGACCCAGTACTATACGCAGTATTTT; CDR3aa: CASSVDLAGTQYYTQYF
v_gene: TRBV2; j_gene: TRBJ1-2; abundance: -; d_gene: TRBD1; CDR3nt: TGTGCCAGCAGTCTCCGGCAGGGGGGGATTTCTGGCTACACCTTC; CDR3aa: CASSLRQGGISGYTF
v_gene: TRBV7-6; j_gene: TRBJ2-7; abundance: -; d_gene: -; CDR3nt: TGTGCCACCAGCAGGGACGGGGCGAACTACTACGAGCAGTTC; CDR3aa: CATSRDGANYYEQF
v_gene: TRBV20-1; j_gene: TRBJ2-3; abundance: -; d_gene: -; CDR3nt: TGCAGTGCGGGGGGTGGGCTAGCCGAAACGCAGTATTTT; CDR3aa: CSAGGGLAETQYF
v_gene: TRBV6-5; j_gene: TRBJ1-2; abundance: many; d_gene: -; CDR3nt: TGTGCCAGCAGTACAGGCTTAGACTACACCTTC; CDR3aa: CASSTGLDYTF
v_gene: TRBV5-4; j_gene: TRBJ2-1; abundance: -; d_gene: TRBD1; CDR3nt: TGTGCCAGCAGCTTGTGGTTGGGGACAGACTACAATGAGCAGTTCTTC; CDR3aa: CASSLWLGTDYNEQFF
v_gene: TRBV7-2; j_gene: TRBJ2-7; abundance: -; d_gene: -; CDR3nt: -; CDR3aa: CASSRTEQFFGPGF
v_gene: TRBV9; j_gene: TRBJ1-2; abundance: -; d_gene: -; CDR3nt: TGTGCCAGCAGCCCCAGGGCCTATGGCTACACCTTC; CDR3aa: CASSPRAYGYTF
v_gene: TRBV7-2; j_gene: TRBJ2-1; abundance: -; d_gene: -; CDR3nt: TGTGCCAGCAGCATGTCGGAGGTTGGAAACACCATAGAGCAGTTCTTC; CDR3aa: CASSMSEVGNTIEQFF
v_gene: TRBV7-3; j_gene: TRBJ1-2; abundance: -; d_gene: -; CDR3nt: TGTGCCAGCGGCCTCGGAGGGGCCAACGTCCTTACTTACGGCTACACCTTC; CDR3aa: CASGLGGANVLTYGYTF
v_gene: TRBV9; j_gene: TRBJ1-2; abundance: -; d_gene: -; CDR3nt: TGTGCCAGCACCGAAGGGGGGGGCGGACGCTTC; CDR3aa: CASTEGGGGRF
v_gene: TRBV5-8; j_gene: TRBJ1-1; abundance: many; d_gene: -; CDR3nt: TGTGCCAGCAGCTTGGAATCGGGCGGACAGACACTTATGAACACTGAAGCTTTCTTT; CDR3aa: CASSLESGGQTLMNTEAFF
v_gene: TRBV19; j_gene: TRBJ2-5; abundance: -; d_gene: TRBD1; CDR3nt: TGTGCCAGTACCTTGACAGGGCCCGGAGAGACCCAGTACTTC; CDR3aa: CASTLTGPGETQYF
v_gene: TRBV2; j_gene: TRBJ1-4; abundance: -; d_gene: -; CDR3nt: TGTGCCAGCAGGTCGAACCGGGGCGGTAATGAAACGCTGTTTTTT; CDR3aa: CASRSNRGGNETLFF
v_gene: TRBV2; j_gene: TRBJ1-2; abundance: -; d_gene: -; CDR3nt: TGTGCCAGCAGGAGGGACCGGGCCAAATATAGCTACACCTTC; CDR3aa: CASRRDRAKYSYTF
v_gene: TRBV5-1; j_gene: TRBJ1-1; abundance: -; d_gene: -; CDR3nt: TGCGCCAGCAGCTCCACATTCGACAGCACTGAAGCTTTCTTT; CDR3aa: CASSSTFDSTEAFF
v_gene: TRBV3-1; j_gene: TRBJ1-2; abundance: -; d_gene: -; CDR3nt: TGTGCCAGCAGCCAAGATGTTCCGAACTATGGCTACACCTTC; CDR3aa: CASSQDVPNYGYTF
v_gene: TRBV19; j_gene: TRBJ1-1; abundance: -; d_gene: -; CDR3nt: TGTGCCAGTAGTAAGGCCGATGATCACACTGAAGCTTTCTTT; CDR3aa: CASSKADDHTEAFF